Given below is one T cell receptor beta chain in context. The study sequenced TCR beta in blood CD8+ and CD4+ T cells. Purification of the CD8+ and CD4+ T cells relied on negative isolation, and TEMRA cells underwent FACS enrichment. This entry belongs to a study of CD8 T cells in Susac syndrome. In germline, CDR1 is MNHEY, CDR2 SVGEGT. V lost 8 bases and J 5 bases, leaving 10 bases between the germline ends. The CDR3 totals 12 residues. Reverse transcription of roughly 0.45 to 1 ug RNA used random hexamers. TCRdb re-called the immunoSEQ multiplex PCR reads with MiXCR, one entry per CDR3 protein. The sample has tens of thousands of distinct CDR3 sequences, 90% to 95% seen once; the top ten hold more than 0.13%.

The chain carries TRBV6-2 or TRBV6-3 and TRBJ1-5, with a tentative D call TRBD1 (5 bases). The receptor comes from a human donor with Susac syndrome. The specimen was CD4+ T cells from PBMCs. CDR3 sequence (DNA): TGTGCCAGCGGGACTGGGTATCAGCCCCAGCATTTT. Its translation: CASGTGYQPQHF.